These T cell receptor beta chains were read from a single sample in a study of T cells in Graves' hyperthyroidism and ophthalmopathy. One entry per CDR3 protein results from TCRdb running MiXCR on the multiplex PCR reads. Of 450,000 to 700,000 distinct CDR3 sequences in the sample, 46% were seen once. The sequenced sample consisted of peripheral blood or thyroid tissue (not recorded which). These receptors were collected from a woman aged 18-29 years with Graves' hyperthyroidism. The conserved cysteine and the conserved F or W are not part of the CDR3 here. Size values are once, few and many counts, or a class for expanded clones, and some rows have none.

j_call v_call clone_size cdr3_aa
TRBJ2-5 TRBV18 few ASSSIPGKETQY
TRBJ1-2 TRBV12-3/TRBV12-4 once ASGRGRGRYGYT
TRBJ2-7 TRBV7-2 once AGSLVAGGEQC
TRBJ1-2 TRBV4-3 few ASSQRTREYT
TRBJ1-5 TRBV24-1 many ATGHSNQPQH
TRBJ2-7 TRBV20-1 - SAALGTSSYEQY
TRBJ2-5 TRBV5-4 - ASSGTSGNGETQY
TRBJ2-5 TRBV14 few ASSQVSRDFDETQY
TRBJ2-5 TRBV24-1 - ASTSGTGGSQY
TRBJ2-2 TRBV20-1 - SAGDPGLAGAGELF
TRBJ2-7 TRBV5-1 many ASSSSPYEQY
TRBJ2-7 TRBV7-9 - ASSYSATHEQY
TRBJ2-7 TRBV6-2/TRBV6-3 many ASSWAENPYEQY
TRBJ2-3 TRBV25-1 - ASSPPGLRADTQY
TRBJ2-7 TRBV2 - AIPNQWATYEQY
- TRBV5-1 - ASSLVIGSEQF
TRBJ2-5 TRBV7-9 - ASSLQPGQR
TRBJ1-5 TRBV20-1 many SASHVHSNQPQH
TRBJ2-7 TRBV20-1 many SARDDGTSAYEQY
TRBJ1-6 TRBV24-1 many ATSDNRDSPLH
TRBJ1-1 TRBV27 - ASYGTGGITEAF
TRBJ1-3 TRBV20-1 many SAKTDPSSGNTIY
TRBJ2-3 TRBV6-5 - ASSYLAGGPSHTQY
TRBJ1-2 TRBV10-3 - AISELGDRGHGYT
TRBJ2-2 TRBV5-6 few ASSSWSGEELF
TRBJ2-7 TRBV7-8 - ASGEGRGRRPYEQY
TRBJ2-7 TRBV7-9 many ASSPKTRTGNEQY
TRBJ2-5 TRBV12-3/TRBV12-4 many ASSLGAEGSGETQY
TRBJ1-1 TRBV29-1 - SVSQGMNTEAF